The present TCR beta chain was sequenced within a study of T cells in Graves' hyperthyroidism and ophthalmopathy. Whole-study context: Before any treatment, at initial diagnosis, peripheral blood was collected.

This clonotype has ten or more counts. Hyperthyroidism, newly diagnosed and lasting under 2 months, affected patients aged 18 to 65. Exclusion criteria comprised uncontrolled infection, other autoimmune disease, pregnancy or lactation. Drawn at first hyperthyroidism diagnosis, the blood sample preceded any ophthalmopathy symptoms. Amplification of TCR beta CDR3 regions was performed using RNA transcripts as template. When the TCR CDR3 underwent first-round RT-PCR, the HTBI primer set was used. Via MiXCR, TCRdb re-called the multiplex PCR reads, giving one row per CDR3 protein. The sample holds fewer than 300,000 distinct CDR3 sequences; roughly 15% are singletons and the top ten take about 33%. Germline V CDR1 and CDR2: SGHAT, FQNNGV. The CDR3 sequence is 16 residues long. V was clipped by 5 bases and J by 4 bases; unmatched bases: 10.

This sequence originates from a woman between 50 and 59 years old with Graves' hyperthyroidism that later progressed to Graves' ophthalmopathy. The chain recombines TRBV11-2 with TRBJ1-5; 8 nucleotides agree with TRBD1. The sample taken for sequencing was blood. The CDR3 sequence: CASSPNSGGLNQPQHF. CDR3 in DNA: TGTGCCAGCAGCCCTAACTCAGGGGGCTTAAATCAGCCCCAGCATTTT.